The sequence of this T cell receptor (beta chain) was determined in a study of cytomegalovirus exposure and HLA in healthy donors. Germline CDR1 and CDR2: MNHEY and SVGAGI. V was trimmed by 3 bases and J by 0 bases, leaving 14 bases between them. The CDR3 is 16 amino acids. This clone was seen once. The PCR contained 60 Vbeta and 13 Jbeta primers. The assay was immunoSEQ multiplex PCR, and TCRdb's table has in-frame clones only and misses some. The table shows some 41,000 clones, with around 68% occurring only once. The sample taken for sequencing was PBMCs. The TCR comes from a man aged 40-49 years in good health and CMV-seronegative. J is TRBJ1-1 and V is TRBV6-5, with unresolved D. The CDR3, as DNA: TGTGCCAGCAGTTATTCTCCGAGGGTAGTGAACACTGAAGCTTTCTTT. Protein product: CASSYSPRVVNTEAFF.